This T cell receptor beta chain was obtained from a study of blood T cells in healthy people across ages (dated by TCRdb to the mid-2010s). As for the study more broadly: In model experiments, template switching captured about one uniquely barcoded TCR beta cDNA molecule for every two T cells. Using deep sequencing normalized with unique cDNA molecular identifiers, the study measured how TCR beta repertoire diversity changes with age. The donors were split into four age groups: young (average 16 years), middle-aged (about 40), aged (around 67) and long-lived (82). To avoid experimental bias, donors of different ages were distributed randomly across sequencing lanes. For two donors (one aged 18 to 30 and one aged 80 or older), the study analyzed two additional independent replicas of 1 million unique cDNA reads from the same blood draw.

Results and caveats for the whole study, not just this receptor: The long-lived group showed more naive CD4+ T cells, fewer expanded clones and increased TCR diversity than the aged group, suggesting age selection. Because the CMV infection status of the donors was unknown, age-related changes in expanded clonotypes may potentially have been confounded. Estimates of total diversity from one million sequenced T cells were regarded as lower bounds and underestimates. The percentage of naive T cells measured by flow cytometry correlated strongly with observed TCR beta diversity. As age increased, observed TCR beta diversity per million T cells dropped in a roughly linear way, and a significant reduction was already evident by age approximately 40. Conclusive comparison of naive and antigen-experienced compartments was prevented by the profiling of bulk unsorted PBMCs.

To prepare the library, 5' RACE was applied. For sequencing, an Illumina HiSeq 2500 was employed. The second PCR ran for roughly 6 to 11 cycles and used a J-beta primer mix along with a sample-barcoded 5' primer. A unique molecular identifier was introduced onto each TCR beta cDNA molecule by a template-switch 5' adaptor carrying 12 random nucleotides. Each sample yielded at least 2.5 million CDR3-containing paired-end reads. First-strand cDNA was synthesized from all RNA with the Mint cDNA synthesis kit, primed by a TRBC-specific oligonucleotide. All cDNA was treated with uracil-DNA glycosylase and then went through a first 18-cycle PCR with the universal primers M1SS and BC2_uni_R. In the authors' own workflow: Each sample was normalized by randomly selecting 1 million high-quality reads, each carrying a distinct molecular identifier. Reads sharing molecular identifiers were discarded rather than binned into consensus sequences. MiTCR, with a Q25 quality threshold and the strictest error-elimination algorithm, was used for CDR3 identification, clonotype clustering and error correction. A nonparametric unseen species model with Euler transformation was used to estimate lower-bound total TCR beta diversity. The raw public data were reprocessed by TCRdb itself: fastp quality trimming at Q25, MiXCR clonotype calling, in-frame beta chains only. Each entry is one CDR3 protein sequence, shown with its most common DNA and genes. TCRdb's processing, not the authors', yielded these V and J calls. The sample table shows approximately 690,000 distinct CDR3 sequences, and roughly 50% are seen once. The ten largest account for over 30% of the sample.

The approximately 41 donors, aged about 6 to 90 years, were systemically healthy Caucasian individuals from Russia. Ten milliliters of peripheral blood were drawn from each donor into EDTA-treated Vacutainer tubes. Ficoll-Paque density-gradient centrifugation was used to isolate PBMCs, with at least 6 million per sample. Trizol reagent was used to extract total RNA from PBMCs, with at least 6 micrograms per sample. For every donor, an aliquot of PBMCs went through flow cytometry to measure the percentages of naive CD45RAhigh/CD27high T cells. V drops 4 bases and J drops 5 bases, leaving 17 bases in between. Including the terminal cysteine and phenylalanine, the CDR3 comprises 15 residues. Only the CDR3 portion is preserved as DNA: 45 bases, with reading frame beginning at the first base. Based on the germline V gene (reference sequence), the CDR1 and CDR2 sequences are LNHNV and YYDKDF. This clonotype was seen a few times. Its recognized antigen is unknown. Base qualities are not at hand, and no much larger clone is one base apart.

Recombination joined TRBV15 with TRBJ2-5, with a tentative D gene TRBD1 over 5 matching bases. The receptor comes from a man between 60 and 75 years old in good health. The sequencing sample was made of blood. The nucleotide sequence reads as follows: TGTGCCACCAGCATCCAAGGCCAGGGCTGGGAGACCCAGTACTTC. This is translated as CATSIQGQGWETQYF.